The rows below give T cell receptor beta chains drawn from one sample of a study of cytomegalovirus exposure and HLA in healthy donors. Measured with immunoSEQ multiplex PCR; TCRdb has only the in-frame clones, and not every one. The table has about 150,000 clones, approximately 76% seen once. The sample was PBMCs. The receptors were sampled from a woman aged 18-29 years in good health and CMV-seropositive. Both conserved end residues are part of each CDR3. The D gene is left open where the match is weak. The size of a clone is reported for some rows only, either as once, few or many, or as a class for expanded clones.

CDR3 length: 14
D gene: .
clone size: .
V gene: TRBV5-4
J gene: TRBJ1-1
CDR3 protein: CASSLPGGGTEAFF
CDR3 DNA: TGTGCCAGCAGCTTGCCTGGGGGGGGCACTGAAGCTTTCTTT

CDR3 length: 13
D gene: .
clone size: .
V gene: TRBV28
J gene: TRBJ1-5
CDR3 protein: CASSLGSNQPQHF
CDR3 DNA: TGTGCCAGCAGTTTGGGGAGTAATCAGCCCCAGCATTTT

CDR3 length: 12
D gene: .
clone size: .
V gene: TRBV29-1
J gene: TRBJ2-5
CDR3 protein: CSVESFQETQYF
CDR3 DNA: TGCAGCGTTGAGTCATTCCAAGAGACCCAGTACTTC

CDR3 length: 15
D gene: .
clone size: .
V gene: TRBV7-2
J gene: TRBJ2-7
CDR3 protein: CASSLPGHFTYEQYF
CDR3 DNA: TGTGCCAGCAGCTTGCCGGGACACTTTACCTACGAGCAGTACTTC

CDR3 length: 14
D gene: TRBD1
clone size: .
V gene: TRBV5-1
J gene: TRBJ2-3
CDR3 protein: CASLGTGGTDTQYF
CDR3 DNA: TGCGCCAGCTTGGGTACAGGGGGCACAGATACGCAGTATTTT

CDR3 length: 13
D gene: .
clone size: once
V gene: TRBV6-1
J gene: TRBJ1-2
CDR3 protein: CASSVNSGYGYTF
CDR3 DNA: TGTGCCAGCAGTGTCAACAGTGGTTATGGCTACACCTTC

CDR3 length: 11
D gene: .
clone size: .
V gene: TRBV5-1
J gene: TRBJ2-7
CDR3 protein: CASSFLDEQYF
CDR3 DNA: TGCGCCAGCAGCTTTCTCGACGAGCAGTACTTC

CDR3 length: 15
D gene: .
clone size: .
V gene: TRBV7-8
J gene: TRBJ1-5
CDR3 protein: CASSLYSDSNQPQHF
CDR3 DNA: TGTGCCAGCAGCTTATACAGTGATAGCAATCAGCCCCAGCATTTT

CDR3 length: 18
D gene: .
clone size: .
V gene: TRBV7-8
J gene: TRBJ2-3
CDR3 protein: CASSSPTGGWASTDTQYF
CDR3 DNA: TGTGCCAGCAGCTCCCCGACAGGTGGATGGGCGAGCACAGATACGCAGTATTTT

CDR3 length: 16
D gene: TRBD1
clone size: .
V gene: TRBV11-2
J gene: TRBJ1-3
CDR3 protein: CASSPAGGSSGNTIYF
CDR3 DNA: TGTGCCAGCAGTCCTGCAGGGGGGTCCTCTGGAAACACCATATATTTT

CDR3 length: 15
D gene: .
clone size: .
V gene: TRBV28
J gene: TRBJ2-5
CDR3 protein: CASSLSEAAQETQYF
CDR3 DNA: TGTGCCAGCAGTTTGTCTGAGGCAGCCCAAGAGACCCAGTACTTC

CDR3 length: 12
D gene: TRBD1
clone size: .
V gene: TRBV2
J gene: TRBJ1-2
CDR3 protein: CASSEDRGGYTF
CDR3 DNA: TGTGCCAGCAGTGAAGACAGGGGTGGCTACACCTTC

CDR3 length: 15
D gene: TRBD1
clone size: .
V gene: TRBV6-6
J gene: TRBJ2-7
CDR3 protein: CASWDRTGISYEQYF
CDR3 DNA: TGTGCCAGCTGGGACCGGACAGGGATCTCCTACGAGCAGTACTTC

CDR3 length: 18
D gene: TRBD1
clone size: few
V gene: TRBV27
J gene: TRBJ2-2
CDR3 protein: CASRPSTGGVFDTGELFF
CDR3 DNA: TGTGCCAGCAGACCATCTACAGGGGGTGTGTTCGACACCGGGGAGCTGTTTTTT

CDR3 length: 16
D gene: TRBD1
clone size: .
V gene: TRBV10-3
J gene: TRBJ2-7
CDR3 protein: CAISESTQGQLHEQYF
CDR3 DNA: TGTGCCATCAGTGAGTCGACTCAGGGACAGCTCCACGAGCAGTACTTC

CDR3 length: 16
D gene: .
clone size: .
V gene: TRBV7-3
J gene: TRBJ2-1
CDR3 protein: CASRTLTGSSYNEQFF
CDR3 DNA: TGTGCCAGCAGGACACTGACAGGAAGCTCCTACAATGAGCAGTTCTTC

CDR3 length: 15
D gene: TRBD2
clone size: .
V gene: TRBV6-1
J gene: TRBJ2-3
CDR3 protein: CASRDTSVYTDTQYF
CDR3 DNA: TGTGCCAGCAGGGATACTAGCGTATACACAGATACGCAGTATTTT

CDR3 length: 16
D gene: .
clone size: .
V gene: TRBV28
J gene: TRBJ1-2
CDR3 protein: CASSFRVPYLFYGYTF
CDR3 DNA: TGTGCCAGCAGTTTCAGGGTACCCTATCTATTCTATGGCTACACCTTC

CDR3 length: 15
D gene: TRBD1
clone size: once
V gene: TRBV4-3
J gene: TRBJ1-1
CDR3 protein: CASSLGGQMNTEAFF
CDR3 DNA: TGCGCCAGCAGCCTAGGGGGACAGATGAACACTGAAGCTTTCTTT

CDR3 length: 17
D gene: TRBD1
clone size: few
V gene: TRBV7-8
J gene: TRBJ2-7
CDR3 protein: CASSLEGGQVSWGEQYF
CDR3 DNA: TGTGCCAGCAGCTTAGAGGGGGGACAGGTATCATGGGGCGAGCAGTACTTC

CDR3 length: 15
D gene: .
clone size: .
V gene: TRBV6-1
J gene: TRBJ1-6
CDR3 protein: CASSSGELHTGTLHF
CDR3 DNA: TGTGCCAGCAGTTCCGGAGAATTACATACCGGAACCCTCCACTTT

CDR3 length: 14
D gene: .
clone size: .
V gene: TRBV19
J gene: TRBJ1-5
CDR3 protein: CASSQITGGKVEHF
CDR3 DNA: TGTGCCAGTAGTCAAATAACCGGGGGAAAGGTGGAGCATTTT

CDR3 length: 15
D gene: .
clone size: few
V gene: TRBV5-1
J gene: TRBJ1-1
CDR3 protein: CASRQATGTNTEAFF
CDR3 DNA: TGCGCCAGCAGACAGGCGACAGGAACGAACACTGAAGCTTTCTTT

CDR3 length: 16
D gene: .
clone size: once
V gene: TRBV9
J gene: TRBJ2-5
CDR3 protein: CASSVGESVFQETQYF
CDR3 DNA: TGTGCCAGCAGCGTAGGGGAGTCCGTTTTCCAAGAGACCCAGTACTTC

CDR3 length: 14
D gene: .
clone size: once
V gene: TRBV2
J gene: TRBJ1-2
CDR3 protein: CASSDQGLIDGYTF
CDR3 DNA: TGTGCCAGCAGTGACCAGGGGCTTATAGATGGCTACACCTTC

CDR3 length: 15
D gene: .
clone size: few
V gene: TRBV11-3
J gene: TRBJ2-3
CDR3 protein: CASSPGLQTTDTQYF
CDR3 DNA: TGTGCCAGCAGTCCGGGACTGCAAACCACAGATACGCAGTATTTT

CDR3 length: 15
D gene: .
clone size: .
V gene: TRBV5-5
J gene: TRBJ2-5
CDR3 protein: CASSLLGQGRAAQYF
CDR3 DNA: TGTGCCAGCAGCTTATTGGGACAAGGCAGGGCGGCCCAGTACTTC

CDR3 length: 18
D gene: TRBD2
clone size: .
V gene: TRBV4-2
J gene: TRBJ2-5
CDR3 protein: CASSQDVVSGGAEETQYF
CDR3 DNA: TGTGCCAGCAGCCAAGACGTGGTTAGCGGGGGGGCAGAAGAGACCCAGTACTTC

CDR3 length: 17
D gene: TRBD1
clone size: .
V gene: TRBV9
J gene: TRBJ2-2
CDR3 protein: CASSVPRDRSNTGELFF
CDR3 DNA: TGTGCCAGCAGCGTACCTAGGGACAGATCGAACACCGGGGAGCTGTTTTTT

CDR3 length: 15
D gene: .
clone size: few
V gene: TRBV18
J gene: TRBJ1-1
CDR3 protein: CASSPPSGENTEAFF
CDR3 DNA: TGTGCCAGCTCACCACCGTCAGGGGAGAACACTGAAGCTTTCTTT

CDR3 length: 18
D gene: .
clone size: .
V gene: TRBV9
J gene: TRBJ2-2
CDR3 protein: CASSVRGGGGGNTGELFF
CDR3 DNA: TGTGCCAGCAGCGTGAGAGGGGGGGGTGGGGGGAACACCGGGGAGCTGTTTTTT

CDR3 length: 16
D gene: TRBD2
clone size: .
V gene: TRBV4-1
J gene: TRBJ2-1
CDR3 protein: CASSPRLAGKDNEQFF
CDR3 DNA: TGCGCCAGCAGCCCCAGGCTAGCGGGGAAAGACAATGAGCAGTTCTTC

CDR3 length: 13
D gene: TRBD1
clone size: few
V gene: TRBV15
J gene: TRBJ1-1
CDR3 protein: CATSREVGRGAFF
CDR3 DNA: TGTGCCACCAGCAGAGAAGTGGGCAGGGGGGCTTTCTTT

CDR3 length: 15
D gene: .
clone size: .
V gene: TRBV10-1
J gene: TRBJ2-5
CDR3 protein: CASGVCGGLGETQYF
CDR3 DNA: TGCGCCAGCGGAGTTTGTGGAGGGCTGGGGGAGACCCAGTACTTC

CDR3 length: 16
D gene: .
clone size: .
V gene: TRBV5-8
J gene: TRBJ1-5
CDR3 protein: CASSFFRVTSNQPQHF
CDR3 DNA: TGTGCCAGCAGCTTTTTTCGGGTCACAAGCAATCAGCCCCAGCATTTT

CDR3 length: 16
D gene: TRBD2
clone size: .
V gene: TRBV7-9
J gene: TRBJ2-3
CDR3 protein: CASAPGLGSMTDTQYF
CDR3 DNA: TGTGCCAGCGCTCCGGGACTAGGCTCTATGACAGATACGCAGTATTTT

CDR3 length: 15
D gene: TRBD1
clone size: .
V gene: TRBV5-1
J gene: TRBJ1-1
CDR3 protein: CASSLTQGIDTEAFF
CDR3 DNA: TGCGCCAGCAGCTTAACACAGGGGATTGACACTGAAGCTTTCTTT

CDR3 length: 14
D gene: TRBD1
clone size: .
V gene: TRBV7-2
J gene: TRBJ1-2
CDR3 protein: CASSVRDRGYGYTF
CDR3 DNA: TGTGCCAGCAGCGTCCGGGACAGGGGGTATGGCTACACCTTC

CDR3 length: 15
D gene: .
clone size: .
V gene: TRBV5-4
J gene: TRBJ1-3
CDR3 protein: CASSLGGGSGNTIYF
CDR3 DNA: TGTGCCAGCAGCCTTGGGGGGGGATCTGGAAACACCATATATTTT

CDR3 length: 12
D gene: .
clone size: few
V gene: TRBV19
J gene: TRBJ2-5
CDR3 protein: CASSPSQETQYF
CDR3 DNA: TGTGCCAGTAGTCCTAGCCAAGAGACCCAGTACTTC

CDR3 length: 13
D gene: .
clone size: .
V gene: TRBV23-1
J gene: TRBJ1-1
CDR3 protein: CASRGDGISEAFF
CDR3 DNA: TGCGCCAGCAGGGGAGATGGGATCTCTGAAGCTTTCTTT

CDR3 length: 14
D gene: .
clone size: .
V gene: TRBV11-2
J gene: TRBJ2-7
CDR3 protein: CASSLDRAYYEQYF
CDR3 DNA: TGTGCCAGCAGCTTAGACAGGGCCTACTACGAGCAGTACTTC

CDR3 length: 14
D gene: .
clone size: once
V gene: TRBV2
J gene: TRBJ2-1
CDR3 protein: CASRFTGTWNEQFF
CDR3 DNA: TGTGCCAGCAGGTTCACCGGGACTTGGAATGAGCAGTTCTTC

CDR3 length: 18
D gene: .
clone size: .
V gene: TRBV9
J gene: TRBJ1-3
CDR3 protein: CASKPSWGEDSSGNTIYF
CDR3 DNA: TGTGCCAGCAAGCCGTCCTGGGGGGAAGACAGCTCTGGAAACACCATATATTTT

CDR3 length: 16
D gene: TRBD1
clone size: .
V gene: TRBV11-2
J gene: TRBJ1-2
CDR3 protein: CASSRLGTGLGYGYTF
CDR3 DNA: TGTGCCAGCAGCCGACTCGGGACAGGGCTTGGCTATGGCTACACCTTC

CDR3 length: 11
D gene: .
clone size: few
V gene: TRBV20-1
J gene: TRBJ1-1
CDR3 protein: CSANVWPEAFF
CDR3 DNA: TGCAGTGCTAACGTTTGGCCTGAAGCTTTCTTT

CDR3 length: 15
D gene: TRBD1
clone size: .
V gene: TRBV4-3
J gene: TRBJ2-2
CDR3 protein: CASSHSGQHTGELFF
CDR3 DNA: TGCGCCAGCAGCCATTCGGGACAGCACACCGGGGAGCTGTTTTTT

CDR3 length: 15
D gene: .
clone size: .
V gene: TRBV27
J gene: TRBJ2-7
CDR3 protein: CASSLSAGYGYEQYF
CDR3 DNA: TGTGCCAGCAGTTTATCGGCAGGGTATGGGTACGAGCAGTACTTC

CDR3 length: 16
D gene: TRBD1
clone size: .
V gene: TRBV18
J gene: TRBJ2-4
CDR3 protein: CASSPRDRVAKNIQYF
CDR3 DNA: TGTGCCAGCTCACCTCGGGACAGGGTGGCCAAAAACATTCAGTACTTC

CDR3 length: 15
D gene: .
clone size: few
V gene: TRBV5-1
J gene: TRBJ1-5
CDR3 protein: CASSLGSGSNQPQHF
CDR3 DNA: TGCGCCAGCAGCTTGGGATCAGGAAGCAATCAGCCCCAGCATTTT

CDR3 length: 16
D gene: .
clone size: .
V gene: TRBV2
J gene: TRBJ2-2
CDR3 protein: CASSAQGQRNTGELFF
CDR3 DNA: TGTGCCAGCAGCGCACAAGGACAGAGAAACACCGGGGAGCTGTTTTTT

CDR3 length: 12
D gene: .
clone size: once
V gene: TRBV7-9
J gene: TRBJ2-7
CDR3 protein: CSSSSTAGEQYF
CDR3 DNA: TGTTCCAGCAGCTCAACAGCCGGCGAGCAGTACTTC